One and the same sample provided the 20 T cell receptor beta chains below, sequenced in a study of blood T cell repertoires in COVID-19. Measured with immunoSEQ multiplex PCR; TCRdb has only the in-frame clones, and not every one. This repertoire shows 65,000 to 85,000 clones, 80% to 90% found once; its top ten account for 8.2%. Sequenced sample: peripheral blood. The receptors were sampled from a man aged 50 to 60 with active COVID-19.

This clone appeared a single time. V and J are TRBV3-1 (or the pseudogene TRBV3-2) and TRBJ1-6, with no clear D. Looked up from germline, CDR1 is LGHDT and CDR2 is YNNKEL (reference sequence). The ends were cut back, 1 base at V and 6 bases at J, with 10 bases in the middle. The CDR3 has 15 residues. The CDR3 sequence: CASSQAGFSNSPLHF. The CDR3 DNA sequence: TGTGCCAGCAGCCAAGCGGGGTTTAGTAATTCACCCCTCCACTTT.

The chain uses TRBV5-1 and TRBJ2-3; D possibly corresponds to TRBD2 (7 bases). Germline assignment: CDR1 SGHRS and CDR2 YFSETQ. This CDR3 is built from 16 residues. The V and J ends lost 0 bases and 4 bases respectively, with 15 bases between them. The CDR3 coding sequence is TGCGCCAGCAGCTTGGGTGGCGGGGGCGTTCCAGATACGCAGTATTTT. Amino acids: CASSLGGGGVPDTQYF.

This clone came up once. This chain connects TRBV19 to TRBJ1-1; D is uncertain. The germline V gene has CDR1 LNHDA and CDR2 SQIVND (reference sequence). The V end was cut by 6 bases, the J end by 0 bases, with 11 bases between. There are 14 residues in the CDR3. CDR3: CASRTTHMNTEAFF. The CDR3 region has the DNA TGTGCCAGTAGAACAACACATATGAACACTGAAGCTTTCTTT.

The chain has TRBV29-1 and TRBJ2-5; 8 bases align to TRBD2. CDR1 is SQVTM, CDR2 ANQGSEA, per germline. V dropped 2 bases and J dropped 7; count of bases not matched to a gene: 3. CDR3 size: 12 residues. Here the CDR3 reads CSVESRGGTQYF. CDR3 in DNA: TGCAGCGTTGAATCCCGGGGGGGGACCCAGTACTTC.

The gene calls are TRBV5-1 and TRBJ1-1; no reliable D call. Trimming took 0 bases from V and 3 from J, leaving 12 bases between them. Germline V gene sequence: CDR1 SGHRS, CDR2 YFSETQ. The CDR3 extends over 15 amino acids. CDR3 amino acids: CASSLDRGWDTEAFF. The CDR3 nucleotides read TGCGCCAGCAGCTTGGATCGGGGTTGGGACACTGAAGCTTTCTTT.

The chain couples TRBV10-3 to TRBJ2-3; 8 bases line up with TRBD1. The CDR3 spans 16 residues. Germline V lookup: CDR1 ENHRY, CDR2 SYGVKD. J lost 1 base, V lost 3 bases, and 6 bases had no gene match. The CDR3 region has the DNA TGTGCCATCAGTGACCAGTCGACAGGGGGCACAGATACGCAGTATTTT. It specifies CAISDQSTGGTDTQYF.

The CDR3 nucleotides are TGTGCCAGCAGCTACGGTATGGATGAGCAGTTCTTC. It encodes CASSYGMDEQFF. The rearrangement links TRBV7-8 to TRBJ2-1, with D uncertain. Germline V gene lookup returns CDR1 SGHVS and CDR2 FQNEAQ. The CDR3 runs 12 residues. With 4 bases removed from V and 8 bases from J, the gap between germline ends came to 9 bases.

This clone occurred a few times. The chain joins TRBV5-3 to TRBJ1-5; D perhaps matches TRBD1 (5 bases). TRBV5-3 is an ORF; its function is uncertain. The CDR3 extends over 13 amino acids. V lost 6 bases, J lost 2 bases, and 9 bases lay in between. The chain's CDR3 is CARNQGGNQPQHF. In nucleotides, the CDR3 is TGTGCCAGAAACCAAGGGGGCAATCAGCCCCAGCATTTT.

V is TRBV6-1 and J is TRBJ1-4; TRBD1 might be the D (6 bases). This CDR3 has 14 residues. Germline V gene data show CDR1 as MNHNS and CDR2 as SASEGT. Trimming removed 3 bases at V and 8 bases at J, with 13 bases between. CDR3 residues: CASSEWQGKEKLFF. Written as DNA, the CDR3 is TGTGCCAGCAGTGAGTGGCAGGGGAAAGAAAAACTGTTTTTT.

The V and J genes are TRBV18 and TRBJ2-1; 9 positions agree with TRBD2. CDR1 and CDR2 from the germline V gene are KGHSH and LQKENI. Trimming took 1 base from V and 6 from J; bases not matched to a gene: 4. The CDR3 is 15 amino acids. CDR3 sequence: CASSPRGGGFNEQFF. The CDR3 DNA reads as TGTGCCAGCTCACCACGCGGGGGGGGGTTCAATGAGCAGTTCTTC. Combining the CDR3 with reference TRBV18 and TRBJ2-1 gives the whole variable domain NAGVMQNPRHLVRRRGQEARLRCSPMKGHSHVYWYRQLPEEGLKFMVYLQKENIIDESGMPKERFSAEFPKEGPSILRIQQVVRGDSAAYFCASSPRGGGFNEQFFGPGTRLTVL.

The chain joins TRBV3-1 (or the pseudogene TRBV3-2) to TRBJ1-2; D perhaps matches TRBD1 (6 bases). The CDR3 totals 13 residues. Between the trimmed V and J ends, which lost 3 bases and 2 bases, there was a span of 7 bases. Germline-derived CDR1 and CDR2 are LGHDT and YNNKEL (reference sequence). The CDR3 sequence is CASSHQGNYGYTF. Here the CDR3 DNA reads TGTGCCAGCAGCCATCAGGGGAACTATGGCTACACCTTC.

The chain recombines TRBV2 with TRBJ1-3; the match to TRBD1 covers 8 bases. Germline values: CDR1 SNHLY, CDR2 FYNNEI. The CDR3 totals 15 residues. The junction had 4 bases not matched to a gene; V was cut back by 6 bases and J by 0 bases. As DNA, the CDR3 is TGTGCCAGCAGCAAAGGACAGGGCTCTGGAAACACCATATATTTT. Its protein product is CASSKGQGSGNTIYF.

The chain carries TRBV3-1 (or the pseudogene TRBV3-2) and TRBJ1-1; D gene unclear. The germline V gene has CDR1 LGHDT and CDR2 YNNKEL (reference sequence). CDR3 size: 15 residues. V was trimmed by 4 bases and J by 6 bases, leaving 18 bases between them. In DNA form, the CDR3 reads TGTGCCAGCAGCCCTCAGGCAGGAATACACTCTGAAGCTTTCTTT. It codes for CASSPQAGIHSEAFF.

The chain employs TRBV9 and TRBJ1-2; the D is unclear. Germline CDR1 SGDLS, CDR2 YYNGEE. The CDR3 is 15 residues long. Trimming removed 0 bases at V and 4 bases at J, with 13 bases between. CDR3 bases: TGTGCCAGCAGCGTAGAGCCCCGAGAAAGCTATGGCTACACCTTC. This gives the protein CASSVEPRESYGYTF.

The table lists this clone with a few counts. The chain has TRBV5-1 and TRBJ2-3, with TRBD2 matching over 11 bases. V trimming: 4 bases; J trimming: 0 bases; junction bases outside the gene matches: 10. The germline V gene has CDR1 SGHRS and CDR2 YFSETQ. There are 18 residues in the CDR3. CDR3 loop: CASSQTLAGGLSTDTQYF. CDR3 nucleotide sequence: TGCGCCAGCAGCCAAACTCTAGCGGGGGGCCTTAGCACAGATACGCAGTATTTT.

This rearrangement joins TRBV29-1 to TRBJ1-1; D is ambiguous. The CDR3 spans 15 residues. Deletions cut 8 bases from V and 1 base from J, with 20 bases between. Germline CDR1 is SQVTM and CDR2 is ANQGSEA. CDR3 amino acids: CSLRHHSSANTEAFF. As DNA, the CDR3 is TGCAGCCTTAGGCACCATAGCTCGGCGAACACTGAAGCTTTCTTT.

This clone was seen a single time. This chain joins TRBV7-2 and TRBJ2-5; maybe TRBD2 (6 bases). V dropped 2 bases and J dropped 5 bases, with 18 bases sitting between them. The CDR3 runs to 16 residues. CDR1 and CDR2 (germline): SGHTA, FQGNSA. This CDR3 reads CASSLYPFAREETQYF. For the CDR3, the DNA is TGTGCCAGCAGCTTATACCCCTTCGCTCGGGAGGAGACCCAGTACTTC.

The chain uses TRBV7-9 and TRBJ1-2; unclear D gene. Germline values: CDR1 SEHNR, CDR2 FQNEAQ (reference sequence). The V gene lost 1 base and the J gene lost 8 bases, with 20 bases spanning the gap. CDR3 length equals 16 residues. The CDR3 spells CASSLVGRGSGWGYTF. CDR3 coding DNA: TGTGCCAGCAGCTTAGTCGGCCGCGGATCCGGGTGGGGCTACACCTTC.

The chain links TRBV20-1 to TRBJ1-6, with 9 bases matching TRBD1. V was clipped by 3 bases and J by 5 bases; unmatched bases: 2. The CDR3 has 14 residues. Germline V gene sequence: CDR1 DFQATT, CDR2 SNEGSKA (reference sequence). The CDR3 sequence: CSASGDRDNSPLHF. CDR3 nucleotide sequence: TGCAGTGCTAGTGGGGACAGGGATAATTCACCCCTCCACTTT.

The chain couples TRBV29-1 to TRBJ1-1; 7 bases match TRBD1. The ends lost 4 bases at V and 1 base at J; junction bases unmatched: 3. Germline V lookup: CDR1 SQVTM, CDR2 ANQGSEA. The CDR3 has 13 residues. CDR3 nucleotide sequence: TGCAGCGTTGTGGGACAGCGGAACACTGAAGCTTTCTTT. Its translation: CSVVGQRNTEAFF.